The 10 T cell receptor beta chains in this list originate from one sample, sequenced in a study of T cells after yellow fever vaccination. TCRdb recomputed calls from the 5' RACE reads with MiXCR, one row per CDR3 protein. The data show around 340,000 distinct CDR3 sequences, roughly 9.4% seen once. The input for sequencing was PBMCs, taken on the day of the first yellow fever vaccination. Every receptor here comes from a man in his late teens or twenties who received the YFV17D yellow fever vaccine.

This clonotype was seen a few times. The chain combines TRBV3-1 with TRBJ1-4, with 8 bases fitting TRBD1. The CDR3 is 18 amino acids. CDR1 is LGHDT, CDR2 YNNKEL, per germline (reference sequence). Trimming cost V 0 bases and J 4 bases; bases outside gene matches: 10. DNA for the CDR3: TGTGCCAGCAGCCAAGACGGGACAGGAGACGAAAATAATGAAAAACTGTTTTTT. It specifies CASSQDGTGDENNEKLFF.

V gene TRBV5-1 combines with J gene TRBJ2-1; 12 positions match TRBD2. V lost 5 bases, J lost 8 bases, and 8 bases stayed unmatched. Germline V gene lookup returns CDR1 SGHRS and CDR2 YFSETQ. This CDR3 region has 15 residues. CDR3 protein: CASRSLAGGFYEQFF. In nucleotides, the CDR3 is TGCGCCAGCAGATCCCTAGCGGGGGGGTTTTATGAGCAGTTCTTC.

The genes are TRBV20-1 and TRBJ2-3; maybe TRBD1 (6 bases). The V gene's germline CDR1 is DFQATT and CDR2 SNEGSKA (reference sequence). The V gene lost 2 bases and the J gene lost 3 bases, with 12 bases spanning the gap. CDR3 length equals 14 residues. CDR3 coding DNA: TGCAGTGCTAGATTGGGGGCGGAAACAGATACGCAGTATTTT. Its translation: CSARLGAETDTQYF.

V gene TRBV5-1 combines with J gene TRBJ2-3; D perhaps matches TRBD2 (5 bases). V was trimmed by 4 bases and J by 0 bases, leaving 12 bases between them. CDR1 is SGHRS and CDR2 is YFSETQ in the germline V gene. The CDR3 is 15 residues long. The CDR3 nucleotides read TGCGCCAGCAGCCTTAGCGTCACTAGCACAGATACGCAGTATTTT. Translated, it gives CASSLSVTSTDTQYF.

This clonotype has only a few counts. The chain joins TRBV5-1 to TRBJ1-2; possibly TRBD1 for D (6 bases). The V and J ends lost 1 base and 5 bases respectively, with 12 bases between them. The germline CDR1 and CDR2 sequences are SGHRS and YFSETQ. The CDR3 runs 14 residues. The CDR3 here is CASSLTRDNYGYTF. In DNA form, the CDR3 reads TGCGCCAGCAGCTTGACCCGGGACAATTATGGCTACACCTTC.

A few counts support this clonotype. V gene TRBV12-3 or TRBV12-4 combines with J gene TRBJ2-1; D perhaps matches TRBD1 (5 bases). The CDR3 spans 14 residues. Trimming removed 10 bases at V and 7 bases at J, with 20 bases between. This CDR3 reads CATTALRARNEQFF. CDR3 bases: TGTGCCACCACAGCACTCAGGGCGAGGAATGAGCAGTTCTTC.

The chain links TRBV7-2 to TRBJ2-1, with TRBD1 as a possible D gene (6 bases). Trimming pared 4 bases from V and 3 bases from J, leaving 16 bases between. CDR1 SGHTA and CDR2 FQGNSA come from the germline V gene. The CDR3 totals 16 residues. CDR3 in amino acids: CASSYLRGTNYNEQFF. The CDR3 DNA reads TGTGCCAGCAGCTATTTAAGGGGGACAAACTACAATGAGCAGTTCTTC.

This clonotype was found a few times. The CDR3 region is CASSPAGSTSYGYTF. CDR3 DNA sequence: TGCGCCAGCAGCCCGGCGGGCAGTACCAGCTATGGCTACACCTTC. The chain carries TRBV5-1 and TRBJ1-2; D unresolved. This CDR3 comprises 15 residues. Trimming took off 4 bases at V and 4 bases at J, with 17 bases between the two ends. The germline V gene encodes CDR1 SGHRS and CDR2 YFSETQ.

The V and J genes are TRBV10-3 and TRBJ2-5; TRBD2 agrees at 10 bases. Trimming cost V 8 bases and J 2 bases; bases outside gene matches: 5. CDR3 length: 14 residues. Germline CDR1 is ENHRY and CDR2 is SYGVKD. CDR3 nucleotides: TGTGCCATCGGTCTAGCGGGGGTACAAGAGACCCAGTACTTC. Residues: CAIGLAGVQETQYF.

The chain links TRBV3-1 to TRBJ2-7; perhaps D is TRBD1 or TRBD2 (5 bases each). Per germline, CDR1 LGHDT and CDR2 YNNKEL (reference sequence). The CDR3 runs to 14 residues. In DNA form, the CDR3 reads TGTGCCAGCAGCCAAGGTAGGGACGGCTACGAGCTGTACGTC. As protein: CASSQGRDGYELYV.